A selection of T cell receptor beta chains follows, all from one sample in a study of blood T cell repertoires in COVID-19. Produced via immunoSEQ multiplex PCR; TCRdb's table is partial and in-frame only. The sample has roughly 250,000 clones, more than 70% seen once. Material for sequencing was PBMCs or T cells enriched from blood (not recorded which). The receptors come from a middle-aged woman with acute COVID-19. Each CDR3 is given with its conserved first and last residue. D genes are given only for firm matches. The listing skips clone size in some rows; elsewhere it reads once, few, many or a size class.

CDR3 DNA | CDR3 protein | J gene | clone size | V gene | D gene
TGTGCCAGTGGAGATTATGAAAAACTGTTTTTT | CASGDYEKLFF | TRBJ1-4 | few | TRBV19 | .
TGTGCCAGCAGCCTCAGGGGAGCGATCGAAAAACTGTTTTTT | CASSLRGAIEKLFF | TRBJ1-4 | . | TRBV3-1/TRBV3-2 | .
TGCGCCAGCAGCCCAGGCCAGGGAGATACGCAGTATTTT | CASSPGQGDTQYF | TRBJ2-3 | . | TRBV4-3 | .
TGTGCCAGCAGTTACCCCATTACTAGCGGGAGCACAGATACGCAGTATTTT | CASSYPITSGSTDTQYF | TRBJ2-3 | . | TRBV6-2/TRBV6-3 | TRBD2
TGTGCCTGGAGTGTCAGGGACTATGGCTACACCTTC | CAWSVRDYGYTF | TRBJ1-2 | . | TRBV30 | .
TGTGCCAGCGCGAGGGCTGGGGCGGGACTCCTGGTGGCCAACGTCCTGACTTTC | CASARAGAGLLVANVLTF | TRBJ2-6 | . | TRBV19 | .
TGTGCCAGCAGTTTTTCATGGGGGGAGGGCAATCAGCCCCAGCATTTT | CASSFSWGEGNQPQHF | TRBJ1-5 | . | TRBV27 | .
TGTGCCAGCAGCCGGGAGGGTAGCACAGATACGCAGTATTTT | CASSREGSTDTQYF | TRBJ2-3 | . | TRBV3-1/TRBV3-2 | TRBD2
TGTGCCAGCTCACCCAGGGGCAGCTCCTACAATGAGCAGTTCTTC | CASSPRGSSYNEQFF | TRBJ2-1 | once | TRBV18 | .
TGTGCCAGCAGCGCAGGGGGAGCGGGAGGAGCCTACGAGCAGTACTTC | CASSAGGAGGAYEQYF | TRBJ2-7 | . | TRBV9 | TRBD2
TGTGCCAGCTCACGGGTTGAAGGAGCCGATGAGCAGTTCTTC | CASSRVEGADEQFF | TRBJ2-1 | . | TRBV18 | .
TGTGCTAGTGGTCTCAGCGGGACCACAGATACGCAGTATTTT | CASGLSGTTDTQYF | TRBJ2-3 | . | TRBV12-5 | TRBD2
TGTGCCAGCAGCGCTGGGGACAGGGGAAGGACCGGGGAGCTGTTTTTT | CASSAGDRGRTGELFF | TRBJ2-2 | . | TRBV9 | TRBD1
TGCGCCAGCAGCCAAGGTTGGCAGGGCTTGAACTCCCTCCACTTT | CASSQGWQGLNSLHF | TRBJ1-6 | . | TRBV4-3 | .
TGCGCCAGCAGCTTACTAGCGGGAGGGGCCGATGAGCAGTTCTTC | CASSLLAGGADEQFF | TRBJ2-1 | . | TRBV5-1 | TRBD2
TGTGCCAGCAGTTTCTCGGGAATTAACTCACCCCTCCACTTT | CASSFSGINSPLHF | TRBJ1-6 | . | TRBV27 | .
TGTGCCAGCAGCCAAGATCCACAGGGGGCGTTCAGGACGGGACAGCCCCAGCATTTT | CASSQDPQGAFRTGQPQHF | TRBJ1-5 | . | TRBV4-2 | TRBD1
TGTGCCAGCAGCACGAGACGTGGGCTAGCGGGAGGCCGCACCTACAATGAGCAGTTCTTC | CASSTRRGLAGGRTYNEQFF | TRBJ2-1 | . | TRBV5-5 | TRBD2
TGTGCCAGCTCAAGGCTCCCCGCGGGGGAACTGTTTTTT | CASSRLPAGELFF | TRBJ1-4 | . | TRBV6-5 | .
TGTGCCAGCAGTAGGACAGGGATCGAAAAACTGTTTTTT | CASSRTGIEKLFF | TRBJ1-4 | . | TRBV2 | TRBD1
TGTGCCAGCAGCCCCGCTACTGGGCCTCTAAGAGATACGCAGTATTTT | CASSPATGPLRDTQYF | TRBJ2-3 | . | TRBV7-9 | .
TGTGCCAGCAACCTAAGGGGGTCGAACACTGAAGCTTTCTTT | CASNLRGSNTEAFF | TRBJ1-1 | . | TRBV7-9 | .
TGTGCCAGCAGCCCCTTGGAGGGCGGTGAAGCTTTCTTT | CASSPLEGGEAFF | TRBJ1-1 | . | TRBV7-9 | .
TGTGCCAGCAGCTTGGGACTTTCCTACGAGCAGTACTTC | CASSLGLSYEQYF | TRBJ2-7 | . | TRBV7-8 | .
TGTGCCATCAGTGGGATGACTAGCGAGAGCACAGATACGCAGTATTTT | CAISGMTSESTDTQYF | TRBJ2-3 | . | TRBV10-3 | TRBD2
TGTGCCAGCAGCTTTAACTCGGGGGGCACCGGGGAGCTGTTTTTT | CASSFNSGGTGELFF | TRBJ2-2 | . | TRBV5-8 | TRBD2
TGTGCCAGCGGGGGGAGCGGTCCCCAGCATTTT | CASGGSGPQHF | TRBJ1-5 | . | TRBV9 | .
TGTGCCAGCACTAGCGGGAGTTTTGAGACCCAGTACTTC | CASTSGSFETQYF | TRBJ2-5 | . | TRBV9 | TRBD2
TGTGCCAGCAGTTTCGAAAGTAGGAGGTCCTATAATTCACCCCTCCACTTT | CASSFESRRSYNSPLHF | TRBJ1-6 | . | TRBV27 | .
TGCGCCAGCAGCCCAGGGGGAGACAATGAGCAGTTCTTC | CASSPGGDNEQFF | TRBJ2-1 | . | TRBV5-1 | TRBD1
TGTGCCAGCAGACGAGGGATTGGTGGCTACACCTTC | CASRRGIGGYTF | TRBJ1-2 | few | TRBV28 | .
TGTGCCAGCAGTCCCACAGGGGATCAGCCCCAGCATTTT | CASSPTGDQPQHF | TRBJ1-5 | . | TRBV7-9 | TRBD1
TGTGCCAGCACCCCAACGGGGGGAATGGCTATAGGCTACACCTTC | CASTPTGGMAIGYTF | TRBJ1-2 | . | TRBV6-5 | .
TGTGCCAGCAGTTCGCGCGGGACGGGCAATGAGCAGTTCTTC | CASSSRGTGNEQFF | TRBJ2-1 | . | TRBV27 | .
TGTGCCAGCAGTCCCCCGGGGGGGGATCTGGGGGTTTACGAGCAGTACTTC | CASSPPGGDLGVYEQYF | TRBJ2-7 | . | TRBV27 | TRBD2
TGCGCCAGCAGTACCCAACAGGGAGAGACCCAGTACTTC | CASSTQQGETQYF | TRBJ2-5 | . | TRBV10-1 | .
TGCAGCGTTCTCATTGACAGGGGGCACACTGAAGCTTTCTTT | CSVLIDRGHTEAFF | TRBJ1-1 | . | TRBV29-1 | TRBD1
TGCGCCAGCAGCCTGGGGACAGGGGGTTCCGGGGAGCTGTTTTTT | CASSLGTGGSGELFF | TRBJ2-2 | . | TRBV5-1 | TRBD1
TGTGCCAGCAGTTCCGCCTACGAGCAGTACTTC | CASSSAYEQYF | TRBJ2-7 | . | TRBV28 | .
TGTGCCAGCAGACCGGATCACAGCTATGGCTACACCTTC | CASRPDHSYGYTF | TRBJ1-2 | . | TRBV5-4 | .
TGCGCCAGCAGCTTTCGACAGGCCTCCTACGAGCAGTACTTC | CASSFRQASYEQYF | TRBJ2-7 | few | TRBV5-1 | .
TGTGCCAGTACCGCACTAGCGGGAGGGTACAATGAGCAGTTCTTC | CASTALAGGYNEQFF | TRBJ2-1 | . | TRBV19 | TRBD2
TGTGCCAGTACCCTATCCCACCTGACTAGCGGGAGATTCGGTGAGCAGTTCTTC | CASTLSHLTSGRFGEQFF | TRBJ2-1 | . | TRBV19 | TRBD2
TGTGCCAGCAGTTTTTTCGAGACAGGGGGCGCGGATAATTCACCCCTCCACTTT | CASSFFETGGADNSPLHF | TRBJ1-6 | . | TRBV28 | TRBD1
TGTGCCACTACATCTCGTAGGGACAGGGGTAATTCACCCCTCCACTTT | CATTSRRDRGNSPLHF | TRBJ1-6 | . | TRBV7-9 | TRBD1
TGCGCCAGCAGTGGCTCTGGGCCCTATGGCTACACCTTC | CASSGSGPYGYTF | TRBJ1-2 | few | TRBV10-1 | .
TGTGCCAGCAGCCCACTAGCGCCTAGCTCCTACAATGAGCAGTTCTTC | CASSPLAPSSYNEQFF | TRBJ2-1 | . | TRBV7-9 | TRBD2
TGTGCCAGCAGTGAGCATTCGACAGGAAACACTGAAGCTTTCTTT | CASSEHSTGNTEAFF | TRBJ1-1 | once | TRBV25-1 | .
TGTGCCAGCAGTTACGCGGGAGCCGAAATCACCGGGGAGCTGTTTTTT | CASSYAGAEITGELFF | TRBJ2-2 | . | TRBV28 | TRBD2
TGCGCCAGCAGCCCCGGGACAGGGGTTTCTGACACTGAAGCTTTCTTT | CASSPGTGVSDTEAFF | TRBJ1-1 | . | TRBV5-1 | TRBD1
TGTGCCACCAGTGACCCCGGGACTAGCGGGACGAGATACGAGCAGTACTTC | CATSDPGTSGTRYEQYF | TRBJ2-7 | . | TRBV24-1 | TRBD2
TGTGCCAGCAGTTCCGACCTTTATACAGGGGGCCCCCCGGAGACCCAGTACTTC | CASSSDLYTGGPPETQYF | TRBJ2-5 | . | TRBV27 | TRBD1